This is a list of T cell receptor beta chains from one sample in a study of cytomegalovirus exposure and HLA in healthy donors. The assay was immunoSEQ multiplex PCR, and TCRdb's table has in-frame clones only and misses some. The data hold fewer than 200,000 clones, with around 68% observed a single time. The sample taken for sequencing was PBMCs. The receptors come from a man in his fifties or sixties in good health and CMV-seronegative. Both conserved end residues are trimmed from each CDR3.

len	v_gene	j_gene	CDR3aa
12	TRBV27	TRBJ2-2	ATGGQAFTGELF
13	TRBV7-2	TRBJ1-4	ASSLSGQISEKLF
12	TRBV18	TRBJ2-4	ASSPQGTANIQY
12	TRBV4-1	TRBJ2-7	ASSQRGGQDEQY
14	TRBV29-1	TRBJ2-5	SVSDRVREYQETQY
12	TRBV7-9	TRBJ2-2	ASSLVWGPGELF
14	TRBV5-1	TRBJ1-3	ASSLGIRGSGNTIY
12	TRBV6-5	TRBJ1-6	ASNREGRNSPLH
15	TRBV9	TRBJ2-3	ASSVLAGGVDTDTQY
12	TRBV9	TRBJ1-1	ASSVGTANTEAF
11	TRBV13	TRBJ2-1	ASMRTGNNEQF
13	TRBV7-8	TRBJ1-1	ASSLARGRRTEAF
14	TRBV6-1	TRBJ2-5	ASSEWRGSMQETQY
12	TRBV18	TRBJ1-2	ASSPLKGNYGYT
14	TRBV4-2	TRBJ2-1	ASSQERGALYNEQF
13	TRBV6-5	TRBJ1-4	ASSGGGRDGRKLF
13	TRBV6-5	TRBJ1-4	ASSPRTATNEKLF
9	TRBV19	TRBJ1-2	ATRGFYGYT
13	TRBV28	TRBJ1-2	ASSRTGGSNYGYT
12	TRBV14	TRBJ1-1	ASSRSEPNTEAF
11	TRBV4-1	TRBJ2-5	ASSLARGETQY
13	TRBV28	TRBJ2-7	ASSPLRQESYEQY
13	TRBV4-2	TRBJ2-5	ASSPRLAGEETQY
14	TRBV4-3	TRBJ1-5	ASSQDRSQSNQPQH
11	TRBV6-5	TRBJ1-1	ASSYGQGTEAF
13	TRBV6-1	TRBJ2-7	ASSSRRGWTYEQY
13	TRBV9	TRBJ1-2	ASSASRGGVKGYT
13	TRBV7-2	TRBJ2-7	ASSLAGPPLYEQY
12	TRBV18	TRBJ1-5	ASSPGRENQPQH
14	TRBV18	TRBJ1-1	ASSPRRQGMNTEAF
14	TRBV7-2	TRBJ1-2	ASSLGGDRVGYGYT
11	TRBV5-1	TRBJ1-2	ASSLGTGRGYT
13	TRBV7-8	TRBJ2-3	ASSPTSGGADTQY
12	TRBV2	TRBJ2-7	ASSGSGASYEQY
12	TRBV29-1	TRBJ2-2	SAQLQVNTGELF
12	TRBV5-1	TRBJ1-2	ASSGGQGANGYT
12	TRBV7-9	TRBJ2-7	ASSLGRGLMEQY